This is a list of T cell receptor beta chains from one sample in a study of OX40 agonist ivuxolimab in advanced cancers. TCRdb keeps only in-frame clones here, not all; method: immunoSEQ multiplex PCR. The sample yields around 78,000 clones, roughly 84% seen once. The material was CD4+ or CD8+ T cells sorted from blood, obtained in a trial of the OX40 agonist ivuxolimab. Source of these receptors: an adult with an advanced solid tumor such as melanoma, head and neck, liver or kidney cancer. The CDR3 runs from the conserved cysteine through the conserved F or W. A D gene is named only where the DNA matches it firmly. Expanded clones are given a class, and other clones once, few, many or no size at all.

>TRBD1|TRBJ1-3|-|TRBV19
CASSIGAGQSSGNTIYF
TGTGCCAGTAGTATAGGGGCGGGACAGTCCTCTGGAAACACCATATATTTT
>-|TRBJ2-1|-|TRBV6-6
CASSHQGTVNNEQFF
TGTGCCAGCAGCCACCAGGGGACTGTCAACAATGAGCAGTTCTTC
>-|TRBJ2-7|-|TRBV18
CASSPKVGPYEQYF
TGTGCCAGCTCACCAAAAGTCGGCCCATACGAGCAGTACTTC
>-|TRBJ1-1|-|TRBV7-9
CASINRGEEAFF
TGTGCCAGCATAAACCGGGGGGAAGAAGCTTTCTTT
>TRBD2|TRBJ2-1|-|TRBV11-3
CASSFSGTSGYNEQFF
TGTGCCAGCAGCTTCTCCGGGACTAGCGGCTACAATGAGCAGTTCTTC
>-|TRBJ2-5|-|TRBV19
CASSMPSAGRETQYF
TGTGCCAGTAGTATGCCTTCGGCGGGTCGGGAGACCCAGTACTTC
>-|TRBJ2-7|-|TRBV5-1
CASSLGLANSYEQYF
TGCGCCAGCAGCTTGGGTTTAGCGAACTCCTACGAGCAGTACTTC
>-|TRBJ1-5|-|TRBV27
CASRKNPDGNQPQHF
TGTGCCAGCAGGAAAAATCCAGATGGCAATCAGCCCCAGCATTTT
>-|TRBJ1-5|-|TRBV7-6
CASSLPGNNQPQHF
TGTGCCAGCAGCTTACCGGGAAACAATCAGCCCCAGCATTTT
>-|TRBJ2-3|-|TRBV7-7
CASSLNDGDTQYF
TGTGCCAGCAGCTTAAATGACGGAGATACGCAGTATTTT
>-|TRBJ2-4|-|TRBV28
CASSLNGHIQYF
TGTGCCAGCAGTTTAAACGGGCACATTCAGTACTTC
>TRBD1|TRBJ1-5|-|TRBV18
CASSPDRGYQPQHF
TGTGCCAGCTCACCAGACAGGGGATATCAGCCCCAGCATTTT
>-|TRBJ1-2|-|TRBV5-1
CASSFDGDYGYTF
TGCGCCAGCAGCTTCGACGGGGACTATGGCTACACCTTC
>TRBD1|TRBJ2-1|-|TRBV5-5
CASSLRFSGQSRDEQFF
TGTGCCAGCAGCTTGCGGTTTTCGGGACAGAGTCGCGATGAGCAGTTCTTC
>TRBD1|TRBJ2-1|-|TRBV7-2
CASSLWTGGYNEQFF
TGTGCCAGCAGCTTATGGACAGGGGGTTACAATGAGCAGTTCTTC
>-|TRBJ2-7|few|TRBV10-1
CASSLGTRGEQYF
TGCGCCAGCAGTCTGGGAACCCGGGGGGAGCAGTACTTC
>TRBD1|TRBJ2-7|-|TRBV28
CASRSQGAPYEQYF
TGTGCCAGCAGGTCACAGGGGGCACCCTACGAGCAGTACTTC
>TRBD2|TRBJ2-1|-|TRBV7-2
CASRPTSGTYNEQFF
TGTGCCAGCAGACCTACTAGCGGGACCTACAATGAGCAGTTCTTC